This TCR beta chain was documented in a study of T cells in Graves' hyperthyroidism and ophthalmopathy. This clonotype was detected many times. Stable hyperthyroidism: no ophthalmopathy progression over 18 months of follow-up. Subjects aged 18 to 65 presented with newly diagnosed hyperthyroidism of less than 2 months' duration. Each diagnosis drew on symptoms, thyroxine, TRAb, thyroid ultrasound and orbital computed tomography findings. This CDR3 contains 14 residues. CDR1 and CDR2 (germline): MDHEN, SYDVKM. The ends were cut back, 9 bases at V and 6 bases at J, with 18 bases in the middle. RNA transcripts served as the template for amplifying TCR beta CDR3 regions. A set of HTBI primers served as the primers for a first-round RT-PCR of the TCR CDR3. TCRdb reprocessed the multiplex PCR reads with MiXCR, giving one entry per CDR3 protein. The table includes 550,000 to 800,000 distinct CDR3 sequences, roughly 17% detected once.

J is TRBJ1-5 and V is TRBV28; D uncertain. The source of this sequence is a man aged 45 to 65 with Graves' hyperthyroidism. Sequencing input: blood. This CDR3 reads CASLGPRSIQPQHF. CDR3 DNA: TGTGCCAGTTTAGGCCCCAGGTCAATTCAGCCCCAGCATTTT.